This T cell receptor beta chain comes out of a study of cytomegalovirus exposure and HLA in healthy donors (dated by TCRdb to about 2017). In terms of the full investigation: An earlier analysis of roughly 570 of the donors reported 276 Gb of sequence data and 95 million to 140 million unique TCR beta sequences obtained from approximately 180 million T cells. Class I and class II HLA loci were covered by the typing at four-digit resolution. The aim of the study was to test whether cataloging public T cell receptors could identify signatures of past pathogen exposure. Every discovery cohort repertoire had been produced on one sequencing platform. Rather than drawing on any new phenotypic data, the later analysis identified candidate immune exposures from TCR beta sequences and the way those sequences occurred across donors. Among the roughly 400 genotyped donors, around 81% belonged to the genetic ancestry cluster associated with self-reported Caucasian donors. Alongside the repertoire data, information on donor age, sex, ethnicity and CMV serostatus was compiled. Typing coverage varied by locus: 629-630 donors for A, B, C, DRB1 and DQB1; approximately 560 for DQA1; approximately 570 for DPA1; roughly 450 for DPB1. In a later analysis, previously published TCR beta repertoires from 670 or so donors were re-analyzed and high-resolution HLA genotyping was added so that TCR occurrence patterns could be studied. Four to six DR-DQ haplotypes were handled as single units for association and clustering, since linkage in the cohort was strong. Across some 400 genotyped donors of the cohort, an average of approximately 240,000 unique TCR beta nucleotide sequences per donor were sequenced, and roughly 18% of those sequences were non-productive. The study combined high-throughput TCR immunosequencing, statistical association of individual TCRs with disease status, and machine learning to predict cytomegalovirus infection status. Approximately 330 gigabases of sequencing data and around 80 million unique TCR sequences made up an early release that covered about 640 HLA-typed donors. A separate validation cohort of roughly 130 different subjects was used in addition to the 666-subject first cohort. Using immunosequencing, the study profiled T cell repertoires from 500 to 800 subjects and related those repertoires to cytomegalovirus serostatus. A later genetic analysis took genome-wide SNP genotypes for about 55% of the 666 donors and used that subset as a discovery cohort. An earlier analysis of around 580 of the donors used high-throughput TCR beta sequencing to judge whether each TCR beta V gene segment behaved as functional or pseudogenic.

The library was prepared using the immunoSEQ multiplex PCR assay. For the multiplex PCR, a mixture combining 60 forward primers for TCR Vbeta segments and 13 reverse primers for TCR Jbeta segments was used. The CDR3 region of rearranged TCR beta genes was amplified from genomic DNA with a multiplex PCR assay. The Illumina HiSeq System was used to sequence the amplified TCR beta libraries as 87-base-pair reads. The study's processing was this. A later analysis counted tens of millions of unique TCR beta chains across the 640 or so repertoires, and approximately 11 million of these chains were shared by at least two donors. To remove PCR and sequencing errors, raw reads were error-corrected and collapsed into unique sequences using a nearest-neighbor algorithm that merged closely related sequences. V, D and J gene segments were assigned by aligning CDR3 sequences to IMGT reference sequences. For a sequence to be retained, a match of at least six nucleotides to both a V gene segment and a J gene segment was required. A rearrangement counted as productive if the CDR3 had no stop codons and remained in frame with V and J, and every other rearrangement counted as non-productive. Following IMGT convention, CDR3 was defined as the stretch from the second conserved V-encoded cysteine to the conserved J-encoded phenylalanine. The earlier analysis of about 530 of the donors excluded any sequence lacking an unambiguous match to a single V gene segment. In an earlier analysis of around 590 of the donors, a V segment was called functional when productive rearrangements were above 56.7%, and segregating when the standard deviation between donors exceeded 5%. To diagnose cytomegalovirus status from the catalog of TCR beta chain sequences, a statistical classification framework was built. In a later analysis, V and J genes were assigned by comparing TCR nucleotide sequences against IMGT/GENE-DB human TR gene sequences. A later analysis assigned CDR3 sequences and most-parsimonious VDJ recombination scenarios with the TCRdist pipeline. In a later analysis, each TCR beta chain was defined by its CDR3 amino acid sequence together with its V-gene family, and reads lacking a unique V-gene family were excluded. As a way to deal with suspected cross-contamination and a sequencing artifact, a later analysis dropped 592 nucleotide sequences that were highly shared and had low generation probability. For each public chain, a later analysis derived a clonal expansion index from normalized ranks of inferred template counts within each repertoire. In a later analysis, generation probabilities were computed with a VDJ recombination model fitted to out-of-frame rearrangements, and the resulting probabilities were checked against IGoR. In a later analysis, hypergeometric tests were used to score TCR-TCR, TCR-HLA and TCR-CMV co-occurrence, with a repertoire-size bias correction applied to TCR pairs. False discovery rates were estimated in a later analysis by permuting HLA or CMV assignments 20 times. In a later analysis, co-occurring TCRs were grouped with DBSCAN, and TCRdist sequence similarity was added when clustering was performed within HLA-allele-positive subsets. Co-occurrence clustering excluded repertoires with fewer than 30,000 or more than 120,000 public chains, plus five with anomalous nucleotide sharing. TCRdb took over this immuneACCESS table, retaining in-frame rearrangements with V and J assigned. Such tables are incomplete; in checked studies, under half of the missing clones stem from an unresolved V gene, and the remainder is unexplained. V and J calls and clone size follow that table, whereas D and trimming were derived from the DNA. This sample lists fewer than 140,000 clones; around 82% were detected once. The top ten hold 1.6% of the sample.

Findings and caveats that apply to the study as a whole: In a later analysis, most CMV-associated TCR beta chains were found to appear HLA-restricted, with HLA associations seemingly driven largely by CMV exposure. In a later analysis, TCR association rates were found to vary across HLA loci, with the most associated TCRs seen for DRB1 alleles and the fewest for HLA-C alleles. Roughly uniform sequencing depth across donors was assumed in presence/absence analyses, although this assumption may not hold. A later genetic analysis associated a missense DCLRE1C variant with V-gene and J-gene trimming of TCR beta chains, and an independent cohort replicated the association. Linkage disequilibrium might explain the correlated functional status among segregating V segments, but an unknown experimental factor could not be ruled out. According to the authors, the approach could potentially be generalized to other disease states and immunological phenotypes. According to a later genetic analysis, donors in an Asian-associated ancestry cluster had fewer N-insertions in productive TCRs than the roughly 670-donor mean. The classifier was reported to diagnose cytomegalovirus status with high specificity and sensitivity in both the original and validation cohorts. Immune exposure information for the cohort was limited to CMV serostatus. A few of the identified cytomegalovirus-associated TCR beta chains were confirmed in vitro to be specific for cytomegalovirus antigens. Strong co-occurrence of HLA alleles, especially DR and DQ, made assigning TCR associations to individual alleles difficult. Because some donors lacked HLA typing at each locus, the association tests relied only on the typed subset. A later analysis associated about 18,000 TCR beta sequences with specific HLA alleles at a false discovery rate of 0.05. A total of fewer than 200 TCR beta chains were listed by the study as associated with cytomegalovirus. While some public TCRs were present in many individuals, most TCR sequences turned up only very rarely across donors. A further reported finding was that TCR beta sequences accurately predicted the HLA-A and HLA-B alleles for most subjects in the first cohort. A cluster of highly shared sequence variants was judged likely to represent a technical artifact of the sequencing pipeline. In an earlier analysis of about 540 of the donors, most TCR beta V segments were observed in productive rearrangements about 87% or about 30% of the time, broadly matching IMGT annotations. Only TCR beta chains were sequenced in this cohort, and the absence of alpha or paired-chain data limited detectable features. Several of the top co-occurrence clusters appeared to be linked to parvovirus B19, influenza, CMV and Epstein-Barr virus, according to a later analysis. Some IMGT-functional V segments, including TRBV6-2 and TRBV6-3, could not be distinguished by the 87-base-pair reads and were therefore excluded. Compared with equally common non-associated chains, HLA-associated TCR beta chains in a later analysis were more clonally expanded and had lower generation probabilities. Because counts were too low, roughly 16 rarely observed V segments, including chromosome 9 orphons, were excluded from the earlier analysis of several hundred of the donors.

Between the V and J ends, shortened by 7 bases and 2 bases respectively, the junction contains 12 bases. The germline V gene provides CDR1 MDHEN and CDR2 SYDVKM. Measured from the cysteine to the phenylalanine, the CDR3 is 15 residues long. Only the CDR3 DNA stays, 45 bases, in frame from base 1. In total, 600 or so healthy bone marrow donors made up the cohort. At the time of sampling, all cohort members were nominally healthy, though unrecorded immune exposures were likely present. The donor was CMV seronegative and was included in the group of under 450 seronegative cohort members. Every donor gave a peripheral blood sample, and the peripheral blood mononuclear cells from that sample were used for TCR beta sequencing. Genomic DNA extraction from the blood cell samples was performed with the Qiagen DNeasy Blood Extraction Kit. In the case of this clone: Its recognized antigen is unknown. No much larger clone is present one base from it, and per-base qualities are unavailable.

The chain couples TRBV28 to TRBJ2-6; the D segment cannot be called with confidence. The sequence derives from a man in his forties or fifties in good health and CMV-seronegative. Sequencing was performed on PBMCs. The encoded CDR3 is CASNKALAGANVLTF. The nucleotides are TGTGCCAGCAATAAAGCTCTGGCTGGGGCCAACGTCCTGACTTTC. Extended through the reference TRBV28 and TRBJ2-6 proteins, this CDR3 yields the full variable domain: DVKVTQSSRYLVKRTGEKVFLECVQDMDHENMFWYRQDPGLGLRLIYFSYDVKMKEKGDIPEGYSVSREKKERFSLILESASTNQTSMYLCASNKALAGANVLTFGAGSRLTVL.